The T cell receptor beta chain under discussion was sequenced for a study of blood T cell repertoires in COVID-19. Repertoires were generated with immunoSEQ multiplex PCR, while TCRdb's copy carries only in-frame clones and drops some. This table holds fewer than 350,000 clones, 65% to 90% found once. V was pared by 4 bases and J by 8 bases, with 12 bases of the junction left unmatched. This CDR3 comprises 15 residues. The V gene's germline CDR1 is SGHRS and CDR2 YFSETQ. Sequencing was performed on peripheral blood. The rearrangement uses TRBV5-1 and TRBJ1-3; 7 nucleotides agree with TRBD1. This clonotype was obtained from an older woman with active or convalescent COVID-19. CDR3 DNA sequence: TGCGCCAGCAGCACGACAGGGCATGCGGCGGACACCATATATTTT. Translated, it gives CASSTTGHAADTIYF.